Ten or more counts support the clone carrying this T cell receptor beta chain. What it binds is not known. A read error may account for a junction end that differs from germline. The CDR3 runs to 12 residues. Looked up from germline, CDR1 is MNHEY and CDR2 is SMNVEV (reference sequence). This sample stems from a study of T-cell reconstitution after alpha-beta-depleted transplantation in children. General study findings and limits: Day-60 TCRbeta diversity that was high in some patients was derived from surviving recipient T cells and thymic progenitors. Reportedly, roughly two months post-transplant, alpha-beta T cells arose from several hundred expanded graft clones. Among T cells one year after transplant, newly produced cells accounted for most counts and diversity.

Unique molecular identifiers were incorporated into the prepared TCRbeta library. A single record per CDR3 protein comes from TCRdb applying MiXCR to the PCR reads. This table holds 150,000 to 200,000 distinct CDR3 sequences, 5% to 7.5% found once. Here the sequenced sample was PBMCs, taken before TCRalphabeta/CD19-depleted stem cell transplant. V is TRBV27 and J is TRBJ2-7; 8 bases map to TRBD1. This receptor was identified in a girl under three years old with combined immunodeficiency, due to receive a stem cell transplant. CDR3 loop: CATSPAGGAPLF. CDR3 nucleotide sequence: TGTGCCACCTCACCCGCAGGGGGCGCCCCGTTATTC.